Below, 23 T cell receptor beta chains from the same sample are listed, as sequenced in a study of blood T cell repertoires in COVID-19. TCRdb keeps only in-frame clones here, not all; method: immunoSEQ multiplex PCR. Among more than 55,000 clones listed, approximately 82% were seen once. The sequencing sample was made of peripheral blood. The receptor set was obtained from a woman aged 80 or over with acute or convalescent COVID-19.

This chain links TRBV30 with TRBJ1-5; maybe TRBD1 (6 bases). CDR3 length equals 14 residues. Germline loops: CDR1 GTSNPN, CDR2 SVGIG (reference sequence). V gave up 3 bases and J gave up 5 bases, with 14 bases separating them. CDR3 bases: TGTGCCTGGAGCCGAGGGGGATCCTATCAGCCCCAGCATTTT. It is translated as CAWSRGGSYQPQHF.

The chain carries TRBV5-1 and TRBJ2-5; 10 bases line up with TRBD1. This CDR3 is 17 amino acids long. Germline loops: CDR1 SGHRS, CDR2 YFSETQ. After removal of 4 bases from V and 1 base from J, the junction contained 10 bases not matched to a gene. In nucleotides, the CDR3 is TGCGCCAGCAGCCCCCGGAAGGGACAGGGGACCCAAGAGACCCAGTACTTC. Translating it yields CASSPRKGQGTQETQYF.

This chain links TRBV25-1 with TRBJ2-1; 7 bases are a match to TRBD1. The CDR3 contains 16 residues. Trimming cost V 4 bases and J 5 bases; bases outside gene matches: 11. Germline V gives CDR1 MGHDK, CDR2 SYGVNS. CDR3 nucleotide sequence: TGTGCCAGCAGTGGGTACCAGGGGGAAACAGACAATGAGCAGTTCTTC. It is translated as CASSGYQGETDNEQFF.

This chain links TRBV11-2 with TRBJ2-1, with 9 bases that match TRBD2. CDR3 length: 15 residues. The V segment lost 5 bases and the J segment 5 bases; nucleotides outside the gene matches: 7. Per germline, CDR1 SGHAT and CDR2 FQNNGV. The CDR3 DNA is TGTGCCAGCAGCCTAATAGCGGGGGCAAACAATGAGCAGTTCTTC. It is translated as CASSLIAGANNEQFF.

V and J are TRBV13 and TRBJ1-5; TRBD1 aligns across 7 bases. The germline V gene has CDR1 PRHDT and CDR2 FYEKMQ (reference sequence). J was trimmed by 10 bases and V by 0 bases; bases with no gene match: 9. The CDR3 runs to 15 residues. The CDR3 DNA reads as TGTGCCAGCAGCTTAGGGACAGGGAAGAATCGACCCCAGCATTTT. This encodes CASSLGTGKNRPQHF. The whole variable domain, remainder taken from reference TRBV13 and TRBJ1-5, is AAGVIQSPRHLIKEKRETATLKCYPIPRHDTVYWYQQGPGQDPQFLISFYEKMQSDKGSIPDRFSAQQFSDYHSELNMSSLELGDSALYFCASSLGTGKNRPQHFGDGTRLSIL.

This chain connects TRBV4-1 to TRBJ2-5; 8 bases align to TRBD2. V shed 1 base, J shed 2 bases, and the junction held 6 bases outside the gene matches. The CDR3 is made up of 16 amino acids. Germline values: CDR1 MGHRA, CDR2 YSYEKL. The CDR3 DNA sequence: TGCGCCAGCAGCCAAGTCCAGCGGGGGTCTCAAGAGACCCAGTACTTC. This encodes CASSQVQRGSQETQYF.

The chain carries TRBV11-2 and TRBJ1-1, with 8 bases identical to TRBD1. This CDR3 comprises 14 residues. V was pared by 3 bases and J by 6 bases, with 6 bases of the junction left unmatched. Germline loops: CDR1 SGHAT, CDR2 FQNNGV. In DNA, the CDR3 is TGTGCCAGCAGCTTTGACAGGGGCGCCCCTGAAGCTTTCTTT. Amino acid sequence: CASSFDRGAPEAFF.

This clone was observed at least ten times. This rearrangement joins TRBV10-2 to TRBJ1-2; 7 bases line up with TRBD1. This CDR3 spans 16 amino acids. The junction had 12 bases not matched to a gene; V was cut back by 8 bases and J by 0 bases. Germline CDR1 WSHSY, CDR2 SAAADI. The CDR3 DNA reads TGCGCCAGCGGGGACAGCCAGTCAATAGCTAACTATGGCTACACCTTC. Residues: CASGDSQSIANYGYTF.

CDR3 bases: TGTGCCAGCAGTTTAGGGTCAGGGTTCGAGCAGTACTTC. Its translation: CASSLGSGFEQYF. The gene calls are TRBV12-3 or TRBV12-4 and TRBJ2-7; weak D call: TRBD1 (5 bases). V was shortened by 1 base and J by 6 bases, with 10 bases between the two germline ends. The CDR3 has 13 residues.

The V and J genes are TRBV2 and TRBJ2-3, with D possibly matching TRBD1 (6 bases). In germline, CDR1 is SNHLY, CDR2 FYNNEI. The V and J ends lost 7 bases and 4 bases respectively, with 21 bases between them. CDR3 length equals 16 residues. CDR3 region: CASTEYGAGVSDTQYF. The CDR3 DNA reads as TGTGCCAGCACCGAGTATGGCGCAGGGGTTTCAGATACGCAGTATTTT.

This clone was recorded once. The chain uses TRBV7-2 and TRBJ1-1; the D is unclear. V lost 0 bases, J lost 4 bases, and 12 bases lay in between. There are 15 residues in the CDR3. Germline loops: CDR1 SGHTA, CDR2 FQGNSA. The CDR3 DNA is TGTGCCAGCAGCTTAGCGCTCGGGGAGGTCACTGAAGCTTTCTTT. This translates into CASSLALGEVTEAFF.

The chain joins TRBV5-1 to TRBJ2-2, with TRBD1 identical over 8 bases. The CDR3 runs to 15 residues. Trimming at V came to 1 base and at J to 5 bases, leaving 4 bases not matched to a gene. CDR1 SGHRS and CDR2 YFSETQ come from the germline V gene. The CDR3 region has the DNA TGCGCCAGCAGCTTGACAACAGGGGGGACCGGGGAGCTGTTTTTT. Translating it yields CASSLTTGGTGELFF.

This chain links TRBV20-1 with TRBJ1-1; maybe TRBD1 (5 bases). This CDR3 has 11 residues. V lost 5 bases, J lost 11 bases, and 15 bases lay in between. Germline lookup yields CDR1 DFQATT and CDR2 SNEGSKA (reference sequence). CDR3 sequence (DNA): TGCAGTGCTCAAAACCAGGGAAGGGCTTTCTTT. Protein: CSAQNQGRAFF.

This chain connects TRBV6-2 or TRBV6-3 to TRBJ1-2, with D possibly matching TRBD1 (5 bases). V dropped 4 bases and J dropped 0 bases, with 15 bases sitting between them. CDR1 and CDR2 (germline): MNHEY, SVGEGT. CDR3 size: 16 residues. The CDR3: CASSSPAGGANYGYTF. CDR3 bases: TGTGCCAGCAGTTCCCCCGCGGGGGGGGCTAACTATGGCTACACCTTC.

The rearrangement uses TRBV27 and TRBJ1-5; TRBD1 might be the D (5 bases). Trimming left V 4 bases short and J 5 bases short, with 9 bases between. The V gene's germline CDR1 is MNHEY and CDR2 SMNVEV (reference sequence). The CDR3 runs 13 residues. Here the CDR3 reads CASSSGWDQPQHF. The DNA for the CDR3 is TGTGCCAGCAGTTCAGGGTGGGATCAGCCCCAGCATTTT.

The chain combines TRBV2 with TRBJ2-4, with 8 bases fitting TRBD1. The CDR3 has 21 residues. In germline, CDR1 is SNHLY, CDR2 FYNNEI. V lost 0 bases to trimming and J lost 0 bases; unmatched junction nucleotides: 16. The CDR3 is CASSEASARTGFLLAKNIQYF. Written as DNA, the CDR3 is TGTGCCAGCAGTGAAGCGTCCGCGCGGACAGGGTTTCTTCTAGCCAAAAACATTCAGTACTTC.

V usage is TRBV5-1 and J usage is TRBJ1-2; 10 bases line up with TRBD1. The germline V gene encodes CDR1 SGHRS and CDR2 YFSETQ. The V and J ends lost 3 bases and 6 bases, in that order; junction bases with no gene match: 5. This CDR3 has 14 residues. The CDR3: CASSSTGTGDGYTF. CDR3 DNA sequence: TGCGCCAGCAGCTCCACCGGGACAGGGGATGGCTACACCTTC.

The sample holds a few counts of this clone. The rearrangement uses TRBV6-6 and TRBJ1-5; perhaps TRBD1 as D (5 bases). This CDR3 is built from 15 residues. The germline V and J ends were trimmed by 4 bases and 2 bases, with 12 bases remaining between them. Germline V gene data show CDR1 as MNHNY and CDR2 as SVGAGI (reference sequence). CDR3 in DNA: TGTGCCAGCAGTTCTCGCTCGGGGGGCAATCAGCCCCAGCATTTT. This encodes CASSSRSGGNQPQHF.

CDR3 residues: CASSVGQSGQQYF. CDR3 DNA sequence: TGTGCCAGCAGCGTAGGACAGTCAGGTCAGCAGTACTTC. The chain carries TRBV11-2 and TRBJ2-7; TRBD1 is a possible D gene (6 bases). This CDR3 is 13 amino acids long. Germline V lookup: CDR1 SGHAT, CDR2 FQNNGV. Deletions cut 5 bases from V and 8 bases from J, with 16 bases between.

The V gene is TRBV5-1, the J gene TRBJ1-3; TRBD1 might be the D (6 bases). The germline gives CDR1 SGHRS, CDR2 YFSETQ. V shed 0 bases and J shed 4 bases, with 14 bases lying between them. This CDR3 spans 16 amino acids. This chain's CDR3 is CASSLAQGSPGNTIYF. CDR3 sequence (DNA): TGCGCCAGCAGCTTGGCTCAGGGGTCTCCAGGAAACACCATATATTTT.

This chain joins TRBV9 and TRBJ2-1, with a weak D call TRBD2 (6 bases). The CDR3 has 19 amino acids. Germline loops: CDR1 SGDLS, CDR2 YYNGEE. Trimming took off 0 bases at V and 0 bases at J, with 19 bases between the two ends. The chain's CDR3 is CASSVDRGRITDSYNEQFF. The DNA for the CDR3 is TGTGCCAGCAGCGTAGATCGTGGGAGGATAACGGACTCCTACAATGAGCAGTTCTTC.

The chain recombines TRBV30 with TRBJ1-4; TRBD1 matches 7 bases. The CDR3 is 15 residues long. The junction had 7 bases not matched to a gene; V was cut back by 6 bases and J by 0 bases. Germline CDR1 is GTSNPN and CDR2 is SVGIG (reference sequence). CDR3 nucleotide sequence: TGTGCCTGCATGCGAACAGGGGCAACTAATGAAAAACTGTTTTTT. It translates to CACMRTGATNEKLFF.

This chain links TRBV6-5 with TRBJ1-1; D is perhaps TRBD1 (5 bases). Germline-derived CDR1 and CDR2 are MNHEY and SVGAGI. CDR3 length: 13 residues. Trimming shortened V by 5 bases and J by 11 bases, and 18 bases separated the two germline ends. The CDR3 is CASSNSVQDPAFF. CDR3 nucleotides: TGTGCCAGCAGTAACAGTGTACAGGACCCGGCTTTCTTT.